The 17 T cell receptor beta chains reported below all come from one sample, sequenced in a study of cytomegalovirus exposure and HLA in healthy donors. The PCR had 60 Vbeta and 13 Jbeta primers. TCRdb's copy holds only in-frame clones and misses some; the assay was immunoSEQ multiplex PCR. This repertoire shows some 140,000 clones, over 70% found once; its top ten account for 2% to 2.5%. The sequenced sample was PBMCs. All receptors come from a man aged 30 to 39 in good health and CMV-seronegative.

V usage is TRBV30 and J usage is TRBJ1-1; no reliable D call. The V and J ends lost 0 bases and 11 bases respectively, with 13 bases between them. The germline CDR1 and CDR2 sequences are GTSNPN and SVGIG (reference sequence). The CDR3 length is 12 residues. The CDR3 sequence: CAWSVEARTAFF. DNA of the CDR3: TGTGCCTGGAGTGTAGAGGCTCGAACGGCTTTCTTT.

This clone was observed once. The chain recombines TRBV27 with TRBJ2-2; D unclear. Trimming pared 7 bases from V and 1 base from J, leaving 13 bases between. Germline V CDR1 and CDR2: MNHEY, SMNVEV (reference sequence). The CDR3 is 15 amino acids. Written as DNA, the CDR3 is TGTGCCAGCACCCCCACATACAAGAACACCGGGGAGCTGTTTTTT. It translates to CASTPTYKNTGELFF.

CDR3 loop: CASSLDGAGGKTQYF. CDR3 DNA: TGTGCCAGCAGCTTGGACGGTGCGGGAGGAAAGACCCAGTACTTC. This chain uses TRBV5-4 with TRBJ2-5, with 8 bases lining up with TRBD2. The germline V gene encodes CDR1 SGHNT and CDR2 YYREEE (reference sequence). This CDR3 region has 15 residues. V shed 0 bases and J 6 bases; nucleotides not matched to a gene: 7.

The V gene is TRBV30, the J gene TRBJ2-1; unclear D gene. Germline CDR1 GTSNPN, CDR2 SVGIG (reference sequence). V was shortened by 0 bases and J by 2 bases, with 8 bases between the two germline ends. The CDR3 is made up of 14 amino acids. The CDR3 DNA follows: TGTGCCTGGAGTGTACTACTTCCCTACAATGAGCAGTTCTTC. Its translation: CAWSVLLPYNEQFF.

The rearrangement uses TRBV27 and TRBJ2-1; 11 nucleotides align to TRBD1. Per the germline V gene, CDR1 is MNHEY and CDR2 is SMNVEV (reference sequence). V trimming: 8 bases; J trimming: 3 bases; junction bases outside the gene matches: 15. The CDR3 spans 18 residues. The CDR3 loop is CASLPGQGVLADYNEQFF. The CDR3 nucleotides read TGTGCCAGCCTCCCGGGACAGGGGGTACTAGCGGACTACAATGAGCAGTTCTTC.

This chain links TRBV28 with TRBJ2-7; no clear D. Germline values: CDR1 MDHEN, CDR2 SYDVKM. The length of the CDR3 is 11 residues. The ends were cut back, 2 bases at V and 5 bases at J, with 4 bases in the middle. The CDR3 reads CASSLRDEQYF. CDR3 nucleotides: TGTGCCAGCAGTTTACGCGACGAGCAGTACTTC. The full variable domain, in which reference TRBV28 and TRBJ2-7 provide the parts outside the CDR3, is DVKVTQSSRYLVKRTGEKVFLECVQDMDHENMFWYRQDPGLGLRLIYFSYDVKMKEKGDIPEGYSVSREKKERFSLILESASTNQTSMYLCASSLRDEQYFGPGTRLTVT.

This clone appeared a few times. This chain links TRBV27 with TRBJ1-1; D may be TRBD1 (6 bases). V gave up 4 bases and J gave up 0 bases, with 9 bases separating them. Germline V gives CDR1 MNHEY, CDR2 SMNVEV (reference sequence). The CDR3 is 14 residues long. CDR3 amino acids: CASSSQGMNTEAFF. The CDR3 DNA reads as TGTGCCAGCAGTTCACAGGGTATGAACACTGAAGCTTTCTTT.

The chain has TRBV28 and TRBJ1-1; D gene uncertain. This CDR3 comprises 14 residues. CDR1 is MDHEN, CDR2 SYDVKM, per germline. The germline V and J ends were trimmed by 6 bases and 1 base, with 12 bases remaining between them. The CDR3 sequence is CASRLPHRNTEAFF. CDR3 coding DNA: TGTGCCAGCAGGTTACCTCACAGGAACACTGAAGCTTTCTTT.

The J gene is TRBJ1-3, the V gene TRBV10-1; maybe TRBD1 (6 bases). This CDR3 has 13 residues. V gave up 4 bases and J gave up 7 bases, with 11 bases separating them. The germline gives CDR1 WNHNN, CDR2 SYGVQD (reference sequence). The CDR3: CASSAQGWNTIYF. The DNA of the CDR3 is TGCGCCAGCAGTGCCCAGGGGTGGAACACCATATATTTT.

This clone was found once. DNA of the CDR3: TGTGCCAGCAGCCCGGGACTAGCGGGAGTGGAGACCCAGTACTTC. It translates to CASSPGLAGVETQYF. V gene TRBV14 combines with J gene TRBJ2-5; 14 nucleotides match TRBD2. The CDR3 covers 15 residues. Germline V gene sequence: CDR1 SGHDN, CDR2 FVKESK. J lost 5 bases, V lost 4 bases, and 3 bases had no gene match. Full variable domain (remainder filled in from reference TRBV14 and TRBJ2-5): EAGVTQFPSHSVIEKGQTVTLRCDPISGHDNLYWYRRVMGKEIKFLLHFVKESKQDESGMPNNRFLAERTGGTYSTLKVQPAELEDSGVYFCASSPGLAGVETQYFGPGTRLLVL.

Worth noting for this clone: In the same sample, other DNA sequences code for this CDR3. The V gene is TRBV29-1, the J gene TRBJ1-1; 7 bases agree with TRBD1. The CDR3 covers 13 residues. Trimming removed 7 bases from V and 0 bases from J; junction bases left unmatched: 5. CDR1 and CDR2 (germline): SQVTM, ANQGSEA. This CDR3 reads CSAKGQMNTEAFF. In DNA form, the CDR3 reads TGCAGCGCCAAGGGACAGATGAACACTGAAGCTTTCTTT.

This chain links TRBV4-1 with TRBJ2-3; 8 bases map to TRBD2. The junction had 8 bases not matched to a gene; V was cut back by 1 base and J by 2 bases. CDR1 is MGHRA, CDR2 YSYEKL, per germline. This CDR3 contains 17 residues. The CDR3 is CASSQGVTSGFTDTQYF. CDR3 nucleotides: TGCGCCAGCAGCCAAGGGGTTACTAGCGGCTTCACAGATACGCAGTATTTT.

In DNA, the CDR3 is TGCGCCAGCAGCTCCTCGGGGGGGGTCTCGAACACTGAAGCTTTCTTT. It codes for CASSSSGGVSNTEAFF. The chain combines TRBV5-1 with TRBJ1-1; the D gene is possibly TRBD1 (5 bases). V lost 3 bases and J lost 1, with 16 bases in between. The CDR3 has 16 residues. CDR1 and CDR2 (germline): SGHRS, YFSETQ. Full variable domain (outside the CDR3, taken from reference TRBV5-1 and TRBJ1-1): KAGVTQTPRYLIKTRGQQVTLSCSPISGHRSVSWYQQTPGQGLQFLFEYFSETQRNKGNFPGRFSGRQFSNSRSEMNVSTLELGDSALYLCASSSSGGVSNTEAFFGQGTRLTVV.

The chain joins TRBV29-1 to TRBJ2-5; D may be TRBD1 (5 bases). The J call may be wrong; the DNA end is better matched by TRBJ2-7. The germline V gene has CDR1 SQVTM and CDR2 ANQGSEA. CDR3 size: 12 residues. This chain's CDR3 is CSVEGGGDEQYF. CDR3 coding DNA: TGCAGCGTTGAAGGGGGCGGCGACGAGCAGTACTTC.

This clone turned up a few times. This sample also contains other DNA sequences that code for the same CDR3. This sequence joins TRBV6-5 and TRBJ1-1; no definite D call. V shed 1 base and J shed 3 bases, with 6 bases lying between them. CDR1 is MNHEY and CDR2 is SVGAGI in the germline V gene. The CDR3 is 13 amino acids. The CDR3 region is CASSYFGDTEAFF. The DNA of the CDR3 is TGTGCCAGCAGTTACTTCGGGGACACTGAAGCTTTCTTT.

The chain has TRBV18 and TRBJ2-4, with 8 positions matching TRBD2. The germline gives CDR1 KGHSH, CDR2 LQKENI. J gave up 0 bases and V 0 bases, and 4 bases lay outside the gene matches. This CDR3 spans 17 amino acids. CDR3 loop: CASSPPTGGVAKNIQYF. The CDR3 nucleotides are TGTGCCAGCTCACCACCAACGGGGGGGGTAGCCAAAAACATTCAGTACTTC.

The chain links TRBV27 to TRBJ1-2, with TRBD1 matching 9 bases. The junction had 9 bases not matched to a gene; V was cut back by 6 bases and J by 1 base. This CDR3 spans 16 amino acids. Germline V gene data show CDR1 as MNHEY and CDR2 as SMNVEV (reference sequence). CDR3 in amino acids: CASRGPGTGYNYGYTF. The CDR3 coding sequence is TGTGCCAGCAGGGGGCCCGGGACAGGGTATAACTATGGCTACACCTTC.